The 9 T cell receptor beta chains given below trace back to one sample, sequenced in a study of Tregs in tolerant kidney transplant recipients. The assay was immunoSEQ multiplex PCR, and TCRdb's table has in-frame clones only and misses some. The table has 110,000 or so clones, around 90% seen once. The sample consisted of CD4+ T cells from blood, taken before the transplant. Receptors were obtained from a human donor who received a combined kidney and bone marrow transplant.

The chain recombines TRBV5-1 with TRBJ2-5; 7 nucleotides align to TRBD1. The V gene end was trimmed by 0 bases and the J gene end by 2 bases; junction bases not matched to a gene: 4. CDR1 SGHRS and CDR2 YFSETQ come from the germline V gene. The CDR3 length is 15 residues. The CDR3 DNA reads as TGCGCCAGCAGCTTGGGGGACAGCGTGCAAGAGACCCAGTACTTC. Protein: CASSLGDSVQETQYF.

V gene TRBV7-2 combines with J gene TRBJ2-1; D is unresolved. V lost 2 bases and J 8 bases, leaving 4 bases between the germline ends. The germline gives CDR1 SGHTA, CDR2 FQGNSA. This CDR3 comprises 11 residues. The CDR3 protein is CASSLLDEQFF. The CDR3 DNA reads as TGTGCCAGCAGCTTATTAGATGAGCAGTTCTTC.

This chain connects TRBV30 to TRBJ2-7; 12 bases are a match to TRBD2. Looked up from germline, CDR1 is GTSNPN and CDR2 is SVGIG (reference sequence). V trimming: 1 base; J trimming: 7 bases; junction bases outside the gene matches: 8. The CDR3 is made up of 15 amino acids. The CDR3 here is CAWSGRLAGVGEQYF. The CDR3 DNA follows: TGTGCCTGGAGTGGAAGACTAGCGGGAGTGGGGGAGCAGTACTTC. The variable domain in full, with the rest retrieved from reference TRBV30 and TRBJ2-7, is SQTIHQWPATLVQPVGSPLSLECTVEGTSNPNLYWYRQAAGRGLQLLFYSVGIGQISSEVPQNLSASRPQDRQFILSSKKLLLSDSGFYLCAWSGRLAGVGEQYFGPGTRLTVT.

The rearrangement links TRBV18 to TRBJ2-7; possibly TRBD1 for D (6 bases). Trimming took off 6 bases at V and 2 bases at J, with 14 bases between the two ends. The CDR3 loop spans 14 amino acids. Germline CDR1 KGHSH, CDR2 LQKENI. This chain's CDR3 is CASSSRGGPYEQYF. DNA for the CDR3: TGTGCCAGCTCCTCAAGAGGGGGTCCCTACGAGCAGTACTTC.

The rearrangement joins TRBV18 to TRBJ2-2; TRBD2 matches at 12 bases. The CDR3 extends over 16 amino acids. The germline gives CDR1 KGHSH, CDR2 LQKENI. The V segment lost 5 bases and the J segment 4 bases; nucleotides outside the gene matches: 5. The CDR3, as DNA: TGTGCCAGCTCATCTCCGGGACTAGCGGGCACCGGGGAGCTGTTTTTT. As protein: CASSSPGLAGTGELFF.

The chain is built from TRBV7-8 and TRBJ2-3; a weak D match, TRBD1 (6 bases). The germline gives CDR1 SGHVS, CDR2 FQNEAQ. The CDR3 loop spans 15 amino acids. Trimming cost V 4 bases and J 3 bases, with 14 bases left between them. CDR3: CASSSLGQRTDTQYF. The CDR3 nucleotides are TGTGCCAGCAGCTCCTTGGGACAACGAACAGATACGCAGTATTTT.

The V gene is TRBV7-9, the J gene TRBJ1-2, with unresolved D. Germline lookup yields CDR1 SEHNR and CDR2 FQNEAQ (reference sequence). Trimming cost V 2 bases and J 5 bases, with 6 bases left between them. The CDR3 is 12 residues long. Here the CDR3 reads CASSLTDYGYTF. The CDR3 nucleotides are TGTGCCAGCAGCTTAACAGATTATGGCTACACCTTC.

The chain employs TRBV7-2 and TRBJ1-5; D uncertain. V was clipped by 5 bases and J by 6 bases, with 23 bases between them. Germline CDR1 reads SGHTA; CDR2 reads FQGNSA. The CDR3 consists of 17 residues. The DNA for the CDR3 is TGTGCCAGCAGCCTGGGGAGGGCCGGGGAAGGCAGTCAGCCCCAGCATTTT. Its protein product is CASSLGRAGEGSQPQHF.

V and J are TRBV28 and TRBJ2-7; D call uncertain. The germline gives CDR1 MDHEN, CDR2 SYDVKM. The CDR3 spans 17 residues. The ends were cut back, 7 bases at V and 6 bases at J, with 28 bases in the middle. The CDR3 loop reads CASNPVPGLRLPSEQYF. The CDR3, as DNA: TGTGCCAGCAACCCCGTGCCCGGCCTGAGACTCCCAAGCGAGCAGTACTTC.